Below, one T cell receptor (beta chain) is given with its context. The CDR3 runs 14 residues. V dropped 4 bases and J dropped 6 bases, with 13 bases sitting between them. Germline V lookup: CDR1 LGHNA, CDR2 YNFKEQ. These data come from a study of PD-L1 blockade in urothelial cancer. At the level of the study: At some point between 2012 and 2014 therapy began: atezolizumab 1,200 mg intravenously every 3 weeks. After treatment start, blood was analyzed at 3 weeks (second dose) and at 6 weeks.

The assay was immunoSEQ multiplex PCR, and TCRdb's table has in-frame clones only and misses some. The table shows about 80,000 clones, with around 87% occurring only once. The chain is built from TRBV4-2 and TRBJ2-4, with D possibly matching TRBD1 (6 bases). The sequence derives from a woman aged 70 to 79 with urothelial cancer. The specimen comprised PBMCs, sampled around atezolizumab (anti-PD-L1) treatment. The CDR3 DNA sequence: TGTGCCAGCAGCCCAGGGGATGTAGGAAACATTCAGTACTTC. It codes for CASSPGDVGNIQYF.